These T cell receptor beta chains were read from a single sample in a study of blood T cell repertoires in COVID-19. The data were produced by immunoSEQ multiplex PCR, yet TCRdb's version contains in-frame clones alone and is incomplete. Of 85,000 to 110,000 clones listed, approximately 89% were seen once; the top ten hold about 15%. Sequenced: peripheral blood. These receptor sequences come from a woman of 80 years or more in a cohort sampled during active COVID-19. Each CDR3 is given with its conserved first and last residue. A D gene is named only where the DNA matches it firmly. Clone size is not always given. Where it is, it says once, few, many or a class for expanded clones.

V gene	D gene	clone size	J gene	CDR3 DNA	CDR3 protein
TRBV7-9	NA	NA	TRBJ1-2	TGTGCCAGCAGCTTAGGTTCTCGTTCTGATGGCTACACCTTC	CASSLGSRSDGYTF
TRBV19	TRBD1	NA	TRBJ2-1	TGTGCCAGTAGCCCGGGACAGGGTCTCGGTGAGCAGTTCTTC	CASSPGQGLGEQFF
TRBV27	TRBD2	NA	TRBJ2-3	TGTGCCAGCAATAGGGGAGGGCGGGGCACAGATACGCAGTATTTT	CASNRGGRGTDTQYF
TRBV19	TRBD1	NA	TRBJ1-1	TGTGCCAGTAGTATCCGGACAGGTTTGAACACTGAAGCTTTCTTT	CASSIRTGLNTEAFF
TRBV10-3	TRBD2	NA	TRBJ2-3	TGTGCCATCTCAGCACGAGCGGGAGTCTCAGATACGCAGTATTTT	CAISARAGVSDTQYF
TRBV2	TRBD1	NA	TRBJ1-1	TGTGCCAGCAAAGGACAGGGCAGCACTGAAGCTTTCTTT	CASKGQGSTEAFF
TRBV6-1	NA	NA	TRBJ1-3	TGTGCCAGCAGTGAGAGGTTGAGCTCTGGAAACACCATATATTTT	CASSERLSSGNTIYF
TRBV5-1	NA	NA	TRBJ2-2	TGCGCCACACAACCGGGACAGAACACCGGGGAGCTGTTTTTT	CATQPGQNTGELFF
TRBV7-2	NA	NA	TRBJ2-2	TGTGCCAGCAGCTTTAGTACTAACACCGGGGAGCTGTTTTTT	CASSFSTNTGELFF
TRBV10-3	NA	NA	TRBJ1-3	TGTGCCATCAGTGCCCAACAGGGAACTGGAAACACCATATATTTT	CAISAQQGTGNTIYF
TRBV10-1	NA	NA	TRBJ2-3	TGCGCCAGCAGTGGGGCAGCAGATACGCAGTATTTT	CASSGAADTQYF
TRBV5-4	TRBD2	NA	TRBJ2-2	TGTGCCAGCAGCTTGGCTGTAGCGGGAACGAACACCGGGGAGCTGTTTTTT	CASSLAVAGTNTGELFF
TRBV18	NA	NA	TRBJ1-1	TGTGCCAGCTCACCACCGCAGGCGGGAACTGAAGCTTTCTTT	CASSPPQAGTEAFF
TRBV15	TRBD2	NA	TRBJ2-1	TGTGCCACCAGCAGAGGACCAGCGGGAGGGCCTAATGAGCAGTTCTTC	CATSRGPAGGPNEQFF
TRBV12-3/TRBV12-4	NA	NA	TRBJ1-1	TGTGCCAGCAGTTTCTTGGCAGGGACTGAAGCTTTCTTT	CASSFLAGTEAFF
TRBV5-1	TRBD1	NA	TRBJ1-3	TGCGCCAGCAGCCAGGACAGGGAAGGAAACACCATATATTTT	CASSQDREGNTIYF
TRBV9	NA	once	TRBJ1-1	TGTGCCAGCAGCGAGCTCGGACAAGGCTCATTCTTT	CASSELGQGSFF